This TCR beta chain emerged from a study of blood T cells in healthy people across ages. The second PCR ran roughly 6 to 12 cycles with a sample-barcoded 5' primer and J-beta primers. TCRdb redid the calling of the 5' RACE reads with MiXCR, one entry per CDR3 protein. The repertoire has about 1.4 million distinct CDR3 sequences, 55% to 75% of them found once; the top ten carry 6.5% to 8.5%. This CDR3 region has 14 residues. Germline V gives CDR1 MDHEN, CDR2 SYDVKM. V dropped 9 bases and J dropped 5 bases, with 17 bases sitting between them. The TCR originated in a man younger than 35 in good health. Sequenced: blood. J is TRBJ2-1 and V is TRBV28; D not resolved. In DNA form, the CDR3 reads TGTGCCAGTTACGCCGGGCTCATAAACAATGAGCAGTTCTTC. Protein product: CASYAGLINNEQFF.